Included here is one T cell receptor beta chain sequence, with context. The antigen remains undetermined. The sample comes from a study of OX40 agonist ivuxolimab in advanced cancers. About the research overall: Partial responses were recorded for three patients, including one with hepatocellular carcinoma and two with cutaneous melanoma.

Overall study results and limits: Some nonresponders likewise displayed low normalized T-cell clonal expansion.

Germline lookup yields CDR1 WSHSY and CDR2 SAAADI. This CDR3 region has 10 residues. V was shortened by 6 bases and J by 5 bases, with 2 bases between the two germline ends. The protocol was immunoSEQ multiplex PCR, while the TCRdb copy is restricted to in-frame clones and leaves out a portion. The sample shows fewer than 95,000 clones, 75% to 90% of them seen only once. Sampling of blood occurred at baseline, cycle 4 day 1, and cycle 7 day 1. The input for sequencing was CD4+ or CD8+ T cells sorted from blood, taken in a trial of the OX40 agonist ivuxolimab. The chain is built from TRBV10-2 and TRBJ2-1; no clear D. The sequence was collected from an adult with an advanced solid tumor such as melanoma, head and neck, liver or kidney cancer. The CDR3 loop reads CASRHNEQFF. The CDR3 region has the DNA TGCGCCAGCAGACACAATGAGCAGTTCTTC.